This is a list of T cell receptor beta chains from one sample in a study of T cell repertoires in aging, cancer and after chemotherapy. From the multiplex PCR reads, TCRdb called clonotypes with MiXCR, one entry per CDR3 protein. The data contain several thousand distinct CDR3 sequences, 27% of them singletons. The sample taken for sequencing was blood. These receptors were obtained from a human donor with a solid tumor. Both conserved end residues are part of each CDR3. D genes are given only for firm matches. Some rows mark clone size as missing; the rest say once, few, many or name a class of expanded clone.

cdr3_aa: CASSLARTDTQYF; cdr3_nt: TGCGCCAGCAGCTTGGCACGCACAGATACGCAGTATTTT; d_call: NA; j_call: TRBJ2-3; cdr3_length: 13; clone_size: few; v_call: TRBV5-1
cdr3_aa: CSVVWAFGNTIYF; cdr3_nt: TGCAGCGTTGTTTGGGCATTTGGAAACACCATATATTTT; d_call: NA; j_call: TRBJ1-3; cdr3_length: 13; clone_size: medium-sized; v_call: TRBV29-1
cdr3_aa: CASSLFDRVVRYEQYF; cdr3_nt: TGTGCCAGCAGCCTATTCGACAGGGTAGTTCGCTACGAGCAGTACTTC; d_call: TRBD1; j_call: TRBJ2-7; cdr3_length: 16; clone_size: NA; v_call: TRBV14
cdr3_aa: CAISEFPSGSYNEQFF; cdr3_nt: TGTGCCATCAGTGAGTTTCCTAGCGGGTCCTACAATGAGCAGTTCTTC; d_call: TRBD2; j_call: TRBJ2-1; cdr3_length: 16; clone_size: few; v_call: TRBV10-3
cdr3_aa: CASSYQAGGPKSQDTQYF; cdr3_nt: TGTGCCAGCAGTTACCAAGCGGGGGGGCCGAAATCTCAGGATACGCAGTATTTT; d_call: TRBD2; j_call: TRBJ2-3; cdr3_length: 18; clone_size: NA; v_call: TRBV6-2/TRBV6-3
cdr3_aa: CASSLAFGGGLQFF; cdr3_nt: TGTGCCAGCAGCTTAGCCTTCGGGGGTGGGTTGCAGTTCTTC; d_call: NA; j_call: TRBJ2-1; cdr3_length: 14; clone_size: few; v_call: TRBV7-2
cdr3_aa: CASSLQGHYGYTF; cdr3_nt: TGTGCCAGCAGCTTACAGGGGCACTATGGCTACACCTTC; d_call: NA; j_call: TRBJ1-2; cdr3_length: 13; clone_size: NA; v_call: TRBV7-9
cdr3_aa: CASSSFDLRDHNEQFF; cdr3_nt: TGTGCCAGTAGTAGTTTCGACCTAAGGGACCACAATGAGCAGTTCTTC; d_call: NA; j_call: TRBJ2-1; cdr3_length: 16; clone_size: few; v_call: TRBV19
cdr3_aa: CSARGMTGDTGELFF; cdr3_nt: TGCAGTGCTAGAGGGATGACGGGAGACACCGGGGAGCTGTTTTTT; d_call: NA; j_call: TRBJ2-2; cdr3_length: 15; clone_size: NA; v_call: TRBV20-1
cdr3_aa: CSARDGTSGLYEQYF; cdr3_nt: TGCAGTGCTAGAGATGGGACTAGCGGGCTCTACGAGCAGTACTTC; d_call: TRBD2; j_call: TRBJ2-7; cdr3_length: 15; clone_size: NA; v_call: TRBV20-1
cdr3_aa: CASSPPLGTQYF; cdr3_nt: TGTGCCAGCTCACCACCGCTCGGTACGCAGTATTTT; d_call: NA; j_call: TRBJ2-3; cdr3_length: 12; clone_size: NA; v_call: TRBV18
cdr3_aa: CASSYNERLANSEQFF; cdr3_nt: TGTGCCAGCAGTTATAATGAGCGACTAGCGAATTCGGAGCAGTTCTTC; d_call: TRBD2; j_call: TRBJ2-1; cdr3_length: 16; clone_size: medium-sized; v_call: TRBV6-5
cdr3_aa: CSASFLAGDQDKQFF; cdr3_nt: TGCAGTGCTAGTTTTCTAGCGGGAGACCAAGATAAGCAGTTCTTC; d_call: TRBD2; j_call: TRBJ2-1; cdr3_length: 15; clone_size: NA; v_call: TRBV20-1
cdr3_aa: CASSGSGGTGELFF; cdr3_nt: TGTGCCAGCAGTGGAAGCGGGGGGACCGGGGAGCTGTTTTTT; d_call: TRBD2; j_call: TRBJ2-2; cdr3_length: 14; clone_size: NA; v_call: TRBV6-4
cdr3_aa: CAISGGGLLTYNEQFF; cdr3_nt: TGTGCCATCAGTGGGGGAGGGCTACTTACCTACAATGAGCAGTTCTTC; d_call: TRBD2; j_call: TRBJ2-1; cdr3_length: 16; clone_size: NA; v_call: TRBV10-3
cdr3_aa: CASSFGRGGSYGYTF; cdr3_nt: TGTGCCAGCAGTTTCGGGCGGGGTGGAAGTTATGGCTACACCTTC; d_call: NA; j_call: TRBJ1-2; cdr3_length: 15; clone_size: few; v_call: TRBV27
cdr3_aa: CASSTRGSTEAFF; cdr3_nt: TGTGCCAGCAGCACCCGGGGGTCCACTGAAGCTTTCTTT; d_call: NA; j_call: TRBJ1-1; cdr3_length: 13; clone_size: NA; v_call: TRBV7-9
cdr3_aa: CARSWGRGRDTQYF; cdr3_nt: TGTGCCAGAAGCTGGGGCAGGGGGCGAGATACGCAGTATTTT; d_call: TRBD1; j_call: TRBJ2-3; cdr3_length: 14; clone_size: NA; v_call: TRBV5-3
cdr3_aa: CASSLWQGQLNEQFF; cdr3_nt: TGTGCCAGCAGCTTATGGCAGGGGCAATTGAATGAGCAGTTCTTC; d_call: NA; j_call: TRBJ2-1; cdr3_length: 15; clone_size: NA; v_call: TRBV7-3
cdr3_aa: CASGPGDLNTGELFF; cdr3_nt: TGTGCCAGCGGACCGGGAGATTTGAACACCGGGGAGCTGTTTTTT; d_call: NA; j_call: TRBJ2-2; cdr3_length: 15; clone_size: medium-sized; v_call: TRBV6-5
cdr3_aa: CASSETSGRAYEQYF; cdr3_nt: TGTGCCAGTAGTGAGACTAGCGGGAGGGCCTACGAGCAGTACTTC; d_call: TRBD2; j_call: TRBJ2-7; cdr3_length: 15; clone_size: few; v_call: TRBV19
cdr3_aa: CSARQPTSGSGEQFF; cdr3_nt: TGCAGTGCTAGACAACCTACTAGCGGGAGTGGTGAGCAGTTCTTC; d_call: TRBD2; j_call: TRBJ2-1; cdr3_length: 15; clone_size: NA; v_call: TRBV20-1
cdr3_aa: CASSGTPTATNTEAFF; cdr3_nt: TGCGCCAGCAGCGGAACACCAACAGCTACCAACACTGAAGCTTTCTTT; d_call: NA; j_call: TRBJ1-1; cdr3_length: 16; clone_size: NA; v_call: TRBV5-1